The present TCR beta chain was sequenced within a study of graft-versus-host responses after intestinal transplantation. As for the study in general: Recipients underwent multivisceral, liver-intestinal, or isolated intestinal transplants. The study's findings and limits: Some patients had graft-donor T cell macrochimerism. In their allografts, the ratios of graft-versus-host to host-versus-graft T cell clones were high.

With 5 bases clipped from V and 2 bases from J, the junction kept 1 base outside the gene matches. The CDR3 extends over 14 amino acids. Germline V lookup: CDR1 SEHNR, CDR2 FQNEAQ (reference sequence). On this clone: No antigen is known for it.

Profiled with immunoSEQ multiplex PCR; TCRdb holds only in-frame clones, not every one. Of roughly 100,000 clones in the sample, approximately 90% were seen once. V and J are TRBV7-9 and TRBJ2-1; 9 bases line up with TRBD1. The clonotype comes from a human donor who was the organ donor for an intestinal transplant. This specimen was unstimulated CD8+ T cells sorted from spleen or lymph node cells, taken before transplant. CDR3 DNA sequence: TGTGCCAGCAGCACAGGGGGCCCCTACAATGAGCAGTTCTTC. It encodes CASSTGGPYNEQFF.